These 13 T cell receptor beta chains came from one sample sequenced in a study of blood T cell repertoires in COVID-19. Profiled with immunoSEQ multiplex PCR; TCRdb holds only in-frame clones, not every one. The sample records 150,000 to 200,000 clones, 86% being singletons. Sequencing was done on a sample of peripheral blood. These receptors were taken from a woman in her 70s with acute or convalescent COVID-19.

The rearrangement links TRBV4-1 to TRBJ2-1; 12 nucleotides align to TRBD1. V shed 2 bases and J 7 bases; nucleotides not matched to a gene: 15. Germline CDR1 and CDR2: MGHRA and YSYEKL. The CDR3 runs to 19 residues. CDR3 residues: CASSQHEQFGTGGGNEQFF. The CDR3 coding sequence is TGCGCCAGCAGCCAACACGAGCAATTCGGGACAGGGGGCGGGAATGAGCAGTTCTTC.

For the CDR3, the DNA is TGTGCCAGCAGTTCGGGACAGCCAGTGAGTGAAAAACTGTTTTTT. This encodes CASSSGQPVSEKLFF. The rearrangement uses TRBV28 and TRBJ1-4; 7 bases are shared with TRBD1. The CDR3 runs 15 residues. The V gene's germline CDR1 is MDHEN and CDR2 SYDVKM. V dropped 4 bases and J dropped 7; count of bases not matched to a gene: 9.

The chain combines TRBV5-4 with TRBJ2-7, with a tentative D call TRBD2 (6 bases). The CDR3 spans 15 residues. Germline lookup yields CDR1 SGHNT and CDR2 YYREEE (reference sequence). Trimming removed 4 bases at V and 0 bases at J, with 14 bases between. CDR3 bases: TGTGCCAGCAGCCTGGCACCCGGGAGCTCCTACGAGCAGTACTTC. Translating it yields CASSLAPGSSYEQYF.

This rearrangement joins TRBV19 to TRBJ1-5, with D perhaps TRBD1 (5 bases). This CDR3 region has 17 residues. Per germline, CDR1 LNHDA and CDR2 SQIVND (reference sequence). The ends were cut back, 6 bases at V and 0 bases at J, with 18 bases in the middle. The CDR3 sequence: CASRRIDSVLSNQPQHF. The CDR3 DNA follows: TGTGCCAGTAGGAGGATAGACAGCGTCCTTAGCAATCAGCCCCAGCATTTT.

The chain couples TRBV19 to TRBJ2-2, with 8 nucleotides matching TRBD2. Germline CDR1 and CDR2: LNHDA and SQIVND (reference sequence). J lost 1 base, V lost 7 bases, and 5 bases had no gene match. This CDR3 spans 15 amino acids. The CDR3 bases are TGTGCCAGTAAGGCGGGAGGAGGGAACACCGGGGAGCTGTTTTTT. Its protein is CASKAGGGNTGELFF.

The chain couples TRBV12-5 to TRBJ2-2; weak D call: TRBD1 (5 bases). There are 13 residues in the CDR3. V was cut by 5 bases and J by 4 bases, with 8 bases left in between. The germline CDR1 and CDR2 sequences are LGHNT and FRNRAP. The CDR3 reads CASGPRGTGELFF. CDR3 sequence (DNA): TGTGCTAGTGGTCCTAGGGGCACCGGGGAGCTGTTTTTT.

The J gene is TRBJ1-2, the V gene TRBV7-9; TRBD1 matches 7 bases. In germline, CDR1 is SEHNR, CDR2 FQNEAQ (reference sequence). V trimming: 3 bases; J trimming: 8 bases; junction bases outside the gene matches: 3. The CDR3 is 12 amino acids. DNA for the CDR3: TGTGCCAGCAGCTTGGGACAGCAAGGCTACACCTTC. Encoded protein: CASSLGQQGYTF.

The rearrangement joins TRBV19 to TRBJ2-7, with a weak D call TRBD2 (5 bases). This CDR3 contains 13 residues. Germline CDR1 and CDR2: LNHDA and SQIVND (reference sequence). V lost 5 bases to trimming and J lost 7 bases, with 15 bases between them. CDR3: CASSFRGSLEQYF. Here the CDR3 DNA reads TGTGCCAGTAGTTTCAGAGGGAGTTTGGAGCAGTACTTC.

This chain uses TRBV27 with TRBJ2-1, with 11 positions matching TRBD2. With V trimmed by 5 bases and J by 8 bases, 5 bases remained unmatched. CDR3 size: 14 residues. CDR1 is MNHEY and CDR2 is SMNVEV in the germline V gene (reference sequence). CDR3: CASSVAGGLYEQFF. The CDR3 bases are TGTGCCAGCAGTGTAGCGGGAGGGCTTTATGAGCAGTTCTTC.

The CDR3 sequence: CASSFGTGLSGYTF. In nucleotides, the CDR3 is TGTGCCAGCAGTTTTGGGACAGGGCTTAGTGGCTACACCTTC. This chain joins TRBV27 and TRBJ1-2; TRBD1 matches 9 bases. The V and J ends lost 3 bases and 7 bases, in that order; junction bases with no gene match: 6. Germline V gene lookup returns CDR1 MNHEY and CDR2 SMNVEV (reference sequence). CDR3 length equals 14 residues.

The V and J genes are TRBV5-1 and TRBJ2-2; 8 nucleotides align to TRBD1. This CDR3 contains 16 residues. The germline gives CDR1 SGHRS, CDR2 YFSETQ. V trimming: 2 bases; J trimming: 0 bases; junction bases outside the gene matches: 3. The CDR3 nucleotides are TGCGCCAGCAGCTTCCAGGGGGCGCCGAACACCGGGGAGCTGTTTTTT. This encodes CASSFQGAPNTGELFF.

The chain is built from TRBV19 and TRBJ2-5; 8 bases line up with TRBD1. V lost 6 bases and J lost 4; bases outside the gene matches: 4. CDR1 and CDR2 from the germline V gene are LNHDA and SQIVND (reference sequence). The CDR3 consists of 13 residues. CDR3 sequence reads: CASSPTGVETQYF. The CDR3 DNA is TGTGCCAGTAGCCCGACAGGGGTAGAGACCCAGTACTTC.

CDR3 in DNA: TGTGCCAGCAGCTTAACGTCGGGGGTTTCACCCCTCCACTTT. Protein product: CASSLTSGVSPLHF. The chain is built from TRBV7-3 and TRBJ1-6; D might be TRBD1 (5 bases). Trimming left V 0 bases short and J 9 bases short, with 9 bases between. Germline V gene sequence: CDR1 SGHTA, CDR2 FQGTGA. The CDR3 is 14 residues long.